These 30 T cell receptor beta chains were sequenced from one sample in a study of T cell repertoires in cytomegalovirus infection. In TCRdb, the reads were re-called with MiXCR into one record per CDR3 protein. The sample includes over 450,000 distinct CDR3 sequences, approximately 10% seen only once; the top ten take around 9.6%. Material for sequencing was PBMCs. The source is a human donor in good health (CMV status not recorded). Some clones in this sample may be carry-over from other donors' samples.

The V and J genes are TRBV13 and TRBJ1-6; possible D gene TRBD1, 5 bases. The CDR3 loop spans 15 amino acids. Germline-derived CDR1 and CDR2 are PRHDT and FYEKMQ (reference sequence). V shed 5 bases and J shed 8 bases, with 16 bases lying between them. DNA for the CDR3: TGTGCCAGCAGCACCGGGGGTTCTAGGGATTCACCCCTCCACTTT. Its translation: CASSTGGSRDSPLHF.

About this clonotype itself: This may be a read error, as it is one base from a much larger clone. The V call is TRBV19, the J call TRBJ1-1; TRBD1 is a possible D gene (5 bases). The CDR3 spans 12 residues. Germline CDR1 reads LNHDA; CDR2 reads SQIVND (reference sequence). The V and J ends lost 3 bases and 5 bases respectively, with 7 bases between them. CDR3 sequence reads: CASSIWGTEAFF. DNA for the CDR3: TGTGCCAGTAGTATTTGGGGGACTGAAGCTTTCTTT.

The chain uses TRBV27 and TRBJ2-7, with 8 bases aligning to TRBD1. The CDR3 is 14 residues long. Trimming cost V 4 bases and J 7 bases; bases outside gene matches: 9. Germline-derived CDR1 and CDR2 are MNHEY and SMNVEV (reference sequence). Here the CDR3 reads CASSSPGQDREQYF. CDR3 sequence (DNA): TGTGCCAGCAGTTCACCGGGACAGGATCGGGAGCAGTACTTC.

This chain joins TRBV29-1 and TRBJ2-3; the match to TRBD2 covers 10 bases. The J segment lost 4 bases and the V segment lost 4 bases, leaving 8 bases of the junction unmatched. CDR1 and CDR2 (germline): SQVTM, ANQGSEA. The CDR3 has 15 amino acids. CDR3 nucleotides: TGCAGCGTTGTGAGCACTAGCGGGACCCCAGATACGCAGTATTTT. Protein sequence: CSVVSTSGTPDTQYF.

The CDR3 DNA follows: TGTGCCTGGAGGGGGGCTAACTATGGCTACACCTTC. This sequence encodes CAWRGANYGYTF. The chain employs TRBV30 and TRBJ1-2; weak D call: TRBD1 (5 bases). Per germline, CDR1 GTSNPN and CDR2 SVGIG (reference sequence). The CDR3 runs to 12 residues. Trimming removed 3 bases from V and 0 bases from J, with 5 bases in between. The complete variable domain, with remaining parts taken from reference TRBV30 and TRBJ1-2, reads SQTIHQWPATLVQPVGSPLSLECTVEGTSNPNLYWYRQAAGRGLQLLFYSVGIGQISSEVPQNLSASRPQDRQFILSSKKLLLSDSGFYLCAWRGANYGYTFGSGTRLTVV.

This clonotype was counted many times. The genes are TRBV5-5 and TRBJ2-1; 7 nucleotides line up with TRBD2. This CDR3 contains 16 residues. The germline V gene has CDR1 SGHKS and CDR2 YYEKEE (reference sequence). J was trimmed by 4 bases and V by 6 bases; bases with no gene match: 13. CDR3 in amino acids: CASNPVRLAVYNEQFF. CDR3 nucleotide sequence: TGTGCCAGCAACCCGGTTCGGCTAGCGGTTTACAATGAGCAGTTCTTC.

V usage is TRBV2 and J usage is TRBJ2-1; D might be TRBD2 (6 bases). V lost 6 bases and J lost 7, with 10 bases in between. The CDR3 is made up of 12 amino acids. The germline V gene encodes CDR1 SNHLY and CDR2 FYNNEI. Here the CDR3 reads CASRLEGNEQFF. The CDR3 nucleotides read TGTGCCAGCAGATTGGAGGGGAATGAGCAGTTCTTC.

This chain joins TRBV12-3 or TRBV12-4 and TRBJ2-4; tentative D call: TRBD2 (5 bases). Trimming stripped 3 bases from V and 2 bases from J, with 8 bases between. The CDR3 sequence is 14 residues long. CDR3 DNA: TGTGCCAGCAGTTTCGGAGGTTCCAAAAACATTCAGTACTTC. Translating it yields CASSFGGSKNIQYF.

The genes are TRBV4-2 and TRBJ1-6; 9 positions agree with TRBD1. The CDR3 spans 16 residues. The V and J ends lost 0 bases and 10 bases, in that order; junction bases with no gene match: 7. Germline assignment: CDR1 LGHNA and CDR2 YNFKEQ. CDR3 sequence: CASSQDFGTGNSPLHF. The CDR3 DNA reads TGTGCCAGCAGCCAAGATTTCGGGACAGGGAACTCACCCCTCCACTTT.

The CDR3, as DNA: TGTGCCAGCAGCTTAGTCGGGGGGCAAGGCGGCTACACCTTC. It specifies CASSLVGGQGGYTF. V and J are TRBV7-9 and TRBJ1-2, with a possible D match to TRBD1 (6 bases). V was shortened by 1 base and J by 8 bases, with 14 bases between the two germline ends. The germline V gene has CDR1 SEHNR and CDR2 FQNEAQ (reference sequence). The CDR3 spans 14 residues.

V is TRBV18 and J is TRBJ1-1; possible D gene TRBD1, 5 bases. V was pared by 1 base and J by 4 bases, with 13 bases between. Germline V lookup: CDR1 KGHSH, CDR2 LQKENI. The CDR3 is 15 amino acids. As DNA, the CDR3 is TGTGCCAGCTCACCACTCAGGGAGCTGACCACTGAAGCTTTCTTT. Its protein is CASSPLRELTTEAFF.

This clonotype has ten or more counts. The gene calls are TRBV7-8 and TRBJ2-5; D remains ambiguous. Trimming shortened V by 4 bases and J by 5 bases, and 5 bases separated the two germline ends. This CDR3 is built from 11 residues. Germline assignment: CDR1 SGHVS and CDR2 FQNEAQ. CDR3 DNA: TGTGCCAGCAGCTCCCGCGAGACCCAGTACTTC. Translating gives CASSSRETQYF.

This clonotype was seen ten or more times. The gene calls are TRBV9 and TRBJ1-3; 9 nucleotides line up with TRBD1. The length of the CDR3 is 17 residues. The V segment lost 0 bases and the J segment 0 bases; nucleotides outside the gene matches: 4. Germline lookup yields CDR1 SGDLS and CDR2 YYNGEE. The CDR3 nucleotides are TGTGCCAGCAGCGTAGCGGGGACAGGGCGCTCTGGAAACACCATATATTTT. Protein sequence: CASSVAGTGRSGNTIYF.

This clonotype was detected many times. The chain uses TRBV12-3 or TRBV12-4 and TRBJ1-2; no reliable D call. Trimming took off 4 bases at V and 4 bases at J, with 19 bases between the two ends. CDR3 size: 16 residues. The DNA of the CDR3 is TGTGCCAGCAGTTCCCCCTCAACCGGGAAGTCCTATGGCTACACCTTC. The encoded protein is CASSSPSTGKSYGYTF.

This clonotype occurred many times. The V gene is TRBV20-1, the J gene TRBJ2-5, with 11 nucleotides matching TRBD2. The CDR3 covers 17 residues. J gave up 2 bases and V 6 bases, and 14 bases lay outside the gene matches. The germline V gene has CDR1 DFQATT and CDR2 SNEGSKA (reference sequence). The CDR3 DNA sequence: TGCAGTGCGGACCGGACTAGCGGGTACGATACGCAAGAGACCCAGTACTTC. Translating it yields CSADRTSGYDTQETQYF.

The chain recombines TRBV20-1 with TRBJ2-1; 9 bases fit TRBD1. CDR1 is DFQATT, CDR2 SNEGSKA, per germline (reference sequence). Losses at the gene ends were 5 bases for V and 7 bases for J; bases not matched to a gene: 6. CDR3 length: 13 amino acids. The CDR3 bases are TGCAGTGCTGGACAGGGGATTTTGAATGAGCAGTTCTTC. The encoded protein is CSAGQGILNEQFF.

The rearrangement uses TRBV19 and TRBJ1-5; D gene uncertain. CDR1 and CDR2 (germline): LNHDA, SQIVND (reference sequence). The CDR3 contains 16 residues. V was cut by 3 bases and J by 5 bases, with 17 bases left in between. The CDR3 nucleotides read TGTGCCAGTAGTATCCGGACCCTTCGATTATATCAGCCCCAGCATTTT. Its translation is CASSIRTLRLYQPQHF.

This clonotype was found many times. The rearrangement joins TRBV6-5 to TRBJ1-1; TRBD1 matches 8 bases. The CDR3 is 16 residues long. The junction had 7 bases not matched to a gene; V was cut back by 4 bases and J by 0 bases. Germline V gene data show CDR1 as MNHEY and CDR2 as SVGAGI. The CDR3 nucleotides read TGTGCCAGCAGTTCGGAATCGACAGGGGTGAACACTGAAGCTTTCTTT. This gives the protein CASSSESTGVNTEAFF.

This clonotype was recorded at least ten times. V and J are TRBV7-8 and TRBJ2-7, with D possibly matching TRBD2 (5 bases). V gave up 2 bases and J gave up 2 bases, with 16 bases separating them. CDR1 and CDR2 from the germline V gene are SGHVS and FQNEAQ. The CDR3 extends over 16 amino acids. Written as DNA, the CDR3 is TGTGCCAGCAGCTTAAACGCCCCCGGACTCCCCTACGAGCAGTACTTC. Translation: CASSLNAPGLPYEQYF.

The chain is built from TRBV10-3 and TRBJ2-6; 10 nucleotides align to TRBD1. There are 17 residues in the CDR3. The germline CDR1 and CDR2 sequences are ENHRY and SYGVKD. The V and J ends lost 8 bases and 4 bases, in that order; junction bases with no gene match: 11. The CDR3 sequence is CAILRPGTGAGANVLTF. CDR3 sequence (DNA): TGTGCCATCCTACGTCCCGGGACAGGGGCCGGGGCCAACGTCCTGACTTTC.

The chain employs TRBV20-1 and TRBJ1-6; TRBD1 might be the D (6 bases). The CDR3 runs to 13 residues. Deletions cut 2 bases from V and 7 bases from J, with 9 bases between. Germline V gene lookup returns CDR1 DFQATT and CDR2 SNEGSKA (reference sequence). The CDR3 sequence is CSARRTGNSPLHF. The DNA for the CDR3 is TGCAGTGCTAGACGTACAGGGAATTCACCCCTCCACTTT.

In its sample, this clonotype was seen many times. V and J are TRBV2 and TRBJ2-1; tentatively, D is TRBD2 (7 bases). The V gene lost 8 bases and the J gene lost 5 bases, with 16 bases spanning the gap. The CDR3 is 14 amino acids. CDR1 is SNHLY and CDR2 is FYNNEI in the germline V gene. CDR3 sequence reads: CASAIGRGNNEQFF. CDR3 sequence (DNA): TGTGCCAGCGCAATAGGGAGGGGGAACAATGAGCAGTTCTTC.

This clonotype was recorded many times. The DNA for the CDR3 is TGTGCCAGCAGCTTAGCGGGACAGGCTGGCGAAAAACTGTTTTTT. Translated: CASSLAGQAGEKLFF. V gene TRBV7-9 combines with J gene TRBJ1-4; 8 bases are a match to TRBD1. CDR1 is SEHNR, CDR2 FQNEAQ, per germline (reference sequence). The length of the CDR3 is 15 residues. V dropped 0 bases and J dropped 8; count of bases not matched to a gene: 5.

The rearrangement joins TRBV2 to TRBJ1-2; TRBD1 matches 7 bases. The CDR3 has 14 residues. The ends lost 5 bases at V and 2 bases at J; junction bases unmatched: 5. Germline V gene lookup returns CDR1 SNHLY and CDR2 FYNNEI. CDR3 loop: CASSPGGGNYGYTF. For the CDR3, the DNA is TGTGCCAGCAGTCCAGGGGGGGGAAACTATGGCTACACCTTC.

This clonotype was seen a handful of times. The V and J genes are TRBV18 and TRBJ1-5; D is unclear. CDR3 length: 13 residues. Germline V gene data show CDR1 as KGHSH and CDR2 as LQKENI. The ends were cut back, 6 bases at V and 6 bases at J, with 12 bases in the middle. CDR3 protein: CASSLTSTQPQHF. CDR3 nucleotides: TGTGCCAGCTCTCTAACATCAACTCAGCCCCAGCATTTT.

This clonotype was counted many times. The CDR3 DNA reads TGTGCCAGTAGTTGGGCGGAGAACACTGAAGCTTTCTTT. It encodes CASSWAENTEAFF. V usage is TRBV19 and J usage is TRBJ1-1; D call uncertain. This CDR3 has 13 residues. V lost 5 bases, J lost 1 base, and 8 bases lay in between. CDR1 is LNHDA and CDR2 is SQIVND in the germline V gene (reference sequence).

This clonotype was recorded at least ten times. This chain links TRBV12-3 or TRBV12-4 with TRBJ2-1; D might be TRBD2 (7 bases). Trimming left V 6 bases short and J 6 bases short, with 18 bases between. This CDR3 is 15 amino acids long. CDR3 in amino acids: CASRPTRGGPNEQFF. The CDR3 region has the DNA TGTGCCAGCAGGCCGACTCGCGGGGGCCCCAATGAGCAGTTCTTC.

This clonotype was detected many times. The CDR3 bases are TGCAGTGCTAGAGATCAACTGGGGCTTGTGAGCTACGAGCAGTACTTC. This sequence encodes CSARDQLGLVSYEQYF. The chain uses TRBV20-1 and TRBJ2-7; maybe TRBD1 (5 bases). The CDR3 is 16 amino acids. CDR1 is DFQATT, CDR2 SNEGSKA, per germline (reference sequence). Between the trimmed V and J ends, which lost 0 bases and 3 bases, there was a span of 18 bases.

This clonotype was seen at least ten times. The chain combines TRBV27 with TRBJ2-2, with D uncertain. The CDR3 is 15 residues long. Germline V CDR1 and CDR2: MNHEY, SMNVEV (reference sequence). Between the trimmed V and J ends, which lost 5 bases and 6 bases, there was a span of 16 bases. The CDR3 DNA is TGTGCCAGCAGTATACTCGGTTCGGTGTCCGGGGAGCTGTTTTTT. This gives the protein CASSILGSVSGELFF.

The chain carries TRBV7-3 and TRBJ1-2, with D maybe TRBD1 (6 bases). The CDR3 runs 13 residues. V was pared by 5 bases and J by 6 bases, with 13 bases between. Germline-derived CDR1 and CDR2 are SGHTA and FQGTGA. The CDR3 DNA reads TGTGCCAGCAGCAACTACAGGGACCATGGCTACACCTTC. As protein: CASSNYRDHGYTF. The full variable domain, in which reference TRBV7-3 and TRBJ1-2 provide the parts outside the CDR3, is GAGVSQTPSNKVTEKGKYVELRCDPISGHTALYWYRQSLGQGPEFLIYFQGTGAADDSGLPNDRFFAVRPEGSVSTLKIQRTERGDSAVYLCASSNYRDHGYTFGSGTRLTVV.